There are many counts of the clone carrying this T cell receptor (beta chain). Antigen specificity is unknown. This record belongs to a study of identical twins. Template switching, a step in the protocol, added a universal primer site, and cDNA carried unique molecular identifiers. TCRdb redid the calling of the 5' RACE reads with MiXCR, one entry per CDR3 protein. The sample has approximately 600,000 distinct CDR3 sequences; 9.6% are singletons. Study conclusions and caveats: Beta clonotypes that were abundant in cord blood contained fewer insertions, a pattern absent from memory repertoires. In monozygotic twins, models underestimated the sharing of out-of-frame TCR alpha.

The sample was also linked to a second study, of yellow fever vaccine responses in identical twins.

The TCR comes from a woman under 30 in good health. The sequenced sample was PBMCs.

The CDR3 DNA follows: TGTGCCAGCAGTTCTTTAGGGGATGGCGCAGATACGCAGTATTTT. Its protein is CASSSLGDGADTQYF. The chain carries TRBV6-5 and TRBJ2-3; weak D call: TRBD1 (5 bases). Trimming removed 4 bases from V and 4 bases from J, with 15 bases in between. Germline lookup yields CDR1 MNHEY and CDR2 SVGAGI. This CDR3 is 15 amino acids long.